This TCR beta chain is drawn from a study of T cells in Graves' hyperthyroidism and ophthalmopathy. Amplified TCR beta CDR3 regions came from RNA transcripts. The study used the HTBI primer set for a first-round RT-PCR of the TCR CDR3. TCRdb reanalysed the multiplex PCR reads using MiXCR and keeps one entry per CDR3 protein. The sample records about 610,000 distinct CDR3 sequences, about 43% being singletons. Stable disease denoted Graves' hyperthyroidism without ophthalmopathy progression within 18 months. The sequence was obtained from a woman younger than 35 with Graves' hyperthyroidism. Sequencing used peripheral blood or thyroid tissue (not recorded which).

The CDR3 sequence: CASSGWTVVNSPLHF. CDR3 sequence (DNA): TGTGCCAGCAGTGGATGGACAGTAGTTAATTCACCCCTCCACTTT. The genes are TRBV25-1 and TRBJ1-6; D is perhaps TRBD1 (6 bases). Trimming took off 4 bases at V and 6 bases at J, with 13 bases between the two ends. The CDR3 consists of 15 residues. CDR1 and CDR2 (germline): MGHDK, SYGVNS.